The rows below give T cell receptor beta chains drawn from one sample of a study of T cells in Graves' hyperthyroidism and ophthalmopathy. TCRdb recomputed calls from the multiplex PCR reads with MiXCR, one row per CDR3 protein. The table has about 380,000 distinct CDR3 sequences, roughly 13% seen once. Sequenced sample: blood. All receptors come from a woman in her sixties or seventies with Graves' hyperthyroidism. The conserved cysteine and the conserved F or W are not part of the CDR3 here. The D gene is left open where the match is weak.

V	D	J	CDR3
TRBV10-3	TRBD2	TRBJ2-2	AITLAANTGELF
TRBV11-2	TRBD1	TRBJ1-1	ASSLGLRGTGSTEAF
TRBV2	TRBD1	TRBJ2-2	ASSEFEGAGTGELF
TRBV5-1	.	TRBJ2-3	ASRGIALSTDTQY
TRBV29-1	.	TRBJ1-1	SVVRQGNTEAF
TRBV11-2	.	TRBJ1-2	ASSPNPRGRDYGYT
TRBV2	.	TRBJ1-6	ASSESLGPLH
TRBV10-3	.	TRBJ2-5	AISESPGPLQETQY
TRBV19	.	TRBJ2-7	ASSLGAPYEQY
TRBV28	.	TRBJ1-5	ASRSTQPQH
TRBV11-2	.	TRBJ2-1	ASSPRRRDKQF
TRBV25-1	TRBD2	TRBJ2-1	ASSDPRTSGSYEQF
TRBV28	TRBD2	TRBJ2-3	ASSSGLVTGTQY
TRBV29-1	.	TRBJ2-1	SVNRRTYNEQF
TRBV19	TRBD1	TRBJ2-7	ASSTIPGQKTYEQY
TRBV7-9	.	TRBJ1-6	ASTQGSSSYNSPLH
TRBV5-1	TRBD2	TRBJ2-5	ASRLGLAGGRPVGETQY
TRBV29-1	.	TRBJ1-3	SATASSGNTIY
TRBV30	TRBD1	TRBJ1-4	AWNPGQATNEKLF
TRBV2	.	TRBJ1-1	ASSFSAPNTEAS
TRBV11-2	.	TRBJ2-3	ASSSSEARDTQY
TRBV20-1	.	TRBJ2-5	SAGQRAGPTETQY
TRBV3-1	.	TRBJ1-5	ASSQYPGQSNQPQH